Each of the 14 T cell receptor beta chains below was sequenced from the same sample in a study of cytomegalovirus exposure and HLA in healthy donors. PCR employed 60 Vbeta and 13 Jbeta primers. Some clones are missing from TCRdb's copy, which holds only in-frame ones; the method was immunoSEQ multiplex PCR. The data show 160,000 or so clones, with roughly 65% seen just once and about 4.3% held by the top ten. Sequencing used PBMCs. The receptors derive from a man between 18 and 35 years old in good health and CMV-seropositive.

The chain is built from TRBV9 and TRBJ2-3; D perhaps matches TRBD2 (7 bases). Trimming left V 7 bases short and J 3 bases short, with 12 bases between. The CDR3 has 13 residues. Per germline, CDR1 SGDLS and CDR2 YYNGEE. CDR3 residues: CASGGAETDTQYF. CDR3 nucleotide sequence: TGTGCCAGCGGGGGGGCGGAAACAGATACGCAGTATTTT.

This clone appeared a few times. This chain connects TRBV7-9 to TRBJ2-7, with a possible D match to TRBD1 (5 bases). This CDR3 has 12 amino acids. V shed 5 bases and J shed 4 bases, with 9 bases lying between them. Germline assignment: CDR1 SEHNR and CDR2 FQNEAQ (reference sequence). CDR3 sequence: CASSRTRYEQYV. The CDR3 region has the DNA TGTGCCAGCAGCCGGACACGGTACGAGCAGTACGTC.

The V call is TRBV11-2, the J call TRBJ1-1, with 8 bases fitting TRBD1. V trimming: 1 base; J trimming: 3 bases; junction bases outside the gene matches: 4. CDR1 SGHAT and CDR2 FQNNGV come from the germline V gene. The CDR3 extends over 15 amino acids. CDR3 DNA sequence: TGTGCCAGCAGCTTAGTGGGGGGACAGGACACTGAAGCTTTCTTT. Amino acids: CASSLVGGQDTEAFF.

The chain is built from TRBV5-3 and TRBJ2-1, with 7 bases identical to TRBD1. TRBV5-3 counts as an open reading frame of uncertain function. The CDR3 runs 14 residues. The J segment lost 0 bases and the V segment lost 4 bases, leaving 1 base of the junction unmatched. This CDR3 is CARSRDSSYNEQFF. As DNA, the CDR3 is TGTGCCAGAAGCCGGGACAGCTCCTACAATGAGCAGTTCTTC.

The chain is built from TRBV28 and TRBJ1-4; a possible D gene is TRBD1 (6 bases). The V end was cut by 2 bases, the J end by 0 bases, with 10 bases between. The CDR3 spans 16 residues. The germline CDR1 and CDR2 sequences are MDHEN and SYDVKM. The CDR3 region is CASSLPGVATNEKLFF. In DNA form, the CDR3 reads TGTGCCAGCAGTTTACCAGGGGTTGCAACTAATGAAAAACTGTTTTTT.

The rearrangement joins TRBV7-2 to TRBJ2-3; 9 positions match TRBD2. This CDR3 contains 16 residues. V lost 5 bases, J lost 4 bases, and 10 bases stayed unmatched. Germline values: CDR1 SGHTA, CDR2 FQGNSA. Written as DNA, the CDR3 is TGTGCCAGCAGCCTAGAAGGGCGGGGGGGCCCAGATACGCAGTATTTT. Translation gives CASSLEGRGGPDTQYF. The full variable domain, with the rest looked up from reference TRBV7-2 and TRBJ2-3, is GAGVSQSPSNKVTEKGKDVELRCDPISGHTALYWYRQSLGQGLEFLIYFQGNSAPDKSGLPSDRFSAERTGGSVSTLTIQRTQQEDSAVYLCASSLEGRGGPDTQYFGPGTRLTVL.

The chain uses TRBV30 and TRBJ1-1; no clear D. Germline assignment: CDR1 GTSNPN and CDR2 SVGIG (reference sequence). V lost 2 bases and J lost 0, with 4 bases in between. This CDR3 contains 12 residues. CDR3 nucleotides: TGTGCCTGGAGTCGTGTGAACACTGAAGCTTTCTTT. Its protein product is CAWSRVNTEAFF.

The V call is TRBV29-1, the J call TRBJ2-3; 10 positions agree with TRBD1. This CDR3 has 13 amino acids. In germline, CDR1 is SQVTM, CDR2 ANQGSEA. V lost 5 bases and J lost 4; bases outside the gene matches: 3. CDR3 coding DNA: TGCAGCGTTATAGGACAGGGGGCAGATACGCAGTATTTT. Its protein product is CSVIGQGADTQYF.

Only a few counts were recorded for this clone. The gene calls are TRBV15 and TRBJ2-1; perhaps TRBD2 as D (6 bases). V was pared by 0 bases and J by 4 bases, with 19 bases between. CDR1 and CDR2 (germline): LNHNV, YYDKDF (reference sequence). The CDR3 totals 18 residues. The CDR3 DNA sequence: TGTGCCACCAGCAGAGATGTTATCCGCAGGACTACATACAATGAGCAGTTCTTC. Protein: CATSRDVIRRTTYNEQFF. The full variable domain, with the rest looked up from reference TRBV15 and TRBJ2-1, is DAMVIQNPRYQVTQFGKPVTLSCSQTLNHNVMYWYQQKSSQAPKLLFHYYDKDFNNEADTPDNFQSRRPNTSFCFLDIRSPGLGDTAMYLCATSRDVIRRTTYNEQFFGPGTRLTVL.

The chain joins TRBV7-6 to TRBJ2-5; a possible D gene is TRBD2 (5 bases). The CDR3 is 13 amino acids. Germline V lookup: CDR1 SGHVS, CDR2 FNYEAQ. V was clipped by 1 base and J by 4 bases, with 7 bases between them. In nucleotides, the CDR3 is TGTGCCAGCAGCTTAGAAGGAGGAGAGACCCAGTACTTC. Protein product: CASSLEGGETQYF. Full variable domain (outside the CDR3, taken from reference TRBV7-6 and TRBJ2-5): GAGVSQSPRYKVTKRGQDVALRCDPISGHVSLYWYRQALGQGPEFLTYFNYEAQQDKSGLPNDRFSAERPEGSISTLTIQRTEQRDSAMYRCASSLEGGETQYFGPGTRLLVL.

This rearrangement joins TRBV2 to TRBJ2-3; D is unclear. Germline CDR1 and CDR2: SNHLY and FYNNEI. The ends were cut back, 4 bases at V and 6 bases at J, with 5 bases in the middle. There are 11 residues in the CDR3. The DNA of the CDR3 is TGTGCCAGCAGTGTAGTCGATACGCAGTATTTT. Translating gives CASSVVDTQYF.

The chain recombines TRBV11-2 with TRBJ1-3; TRBD1 is a possible D gene (6 bases). Germline CDR1 reads SGHAT; CDR2 reads FQNNGV. The CDR3 is made up of 14 amino acids. Trimming removed 3 bases at V and 3 bases at J, with 9 bases between. The CDR3 loop is CASSFNRDGNTIYF. The CDR3 coding sequence is TGTGCCAGCAGCTTCAACAGGGATGGAAACACCATATATTTT.

The chain couples TRBV6-1 to TRBJ2-1, with 13 bases lining up with TRBD2. In germline, CDR1 is MNHNS, CDR2 SASEGT. The CDR3 spans 15 residues. J lost 6 bases, V lost 2 bases, and 1 base had no gene match. The CDR3 region has the DNA TGTGCCAGCAGTGAAACTAGCGGGAGGGGCAATGAGCAGTTCTTC. Translated: CASSETSGRGNEQFF.

This rearrangement joins TRBV7-3 to TRBJ1-1, with a weak D call TRBD1 (5 bases). CDR1 is SGHTA, CDR2 FQGTGA, per germline. With 5 bases removed from V and 4 bases from J, the gap between germline ends came to 14 bases. The CDR3 loop spans 14 amino acids. The DNA of the CDR3 is TGTGCCAGCAGCGTCGCGGGGGATGGCACTGAAGCTTTCTTT. This translates into CASSVAGDGTEAFF.